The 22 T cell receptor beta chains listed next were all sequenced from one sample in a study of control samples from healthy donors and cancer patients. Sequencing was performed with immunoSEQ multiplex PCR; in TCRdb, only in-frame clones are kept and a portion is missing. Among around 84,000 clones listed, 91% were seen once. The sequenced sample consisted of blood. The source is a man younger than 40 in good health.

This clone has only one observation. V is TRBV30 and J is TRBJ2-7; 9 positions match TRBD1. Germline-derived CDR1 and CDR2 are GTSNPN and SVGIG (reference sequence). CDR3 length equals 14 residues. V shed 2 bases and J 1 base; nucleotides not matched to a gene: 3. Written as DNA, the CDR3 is TGTGCCTGGAGTCGGGGGACAGGGTCCTACGAGCAGTACTTC. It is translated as CAWSRGTGSYEQYF. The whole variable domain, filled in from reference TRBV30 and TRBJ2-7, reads SQTIHQWPATLVQPVGSPLSLECTVEGTSNPNLYWYRQAAGRGLQLLFYSVGIGQISSEVPQNLSASRPQDRQFILSSKKLLLSDSGFYLCAWSRGTGSYEQYFGPGTRLTVT.

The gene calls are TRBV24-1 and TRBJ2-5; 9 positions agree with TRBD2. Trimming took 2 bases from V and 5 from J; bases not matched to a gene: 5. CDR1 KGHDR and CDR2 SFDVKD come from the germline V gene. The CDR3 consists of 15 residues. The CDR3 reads CATSDSTSGGETQYF. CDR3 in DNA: TGTGCCACCAGTGATTCGACTAGCGGAGGCGAGACCCAGTACTTC.

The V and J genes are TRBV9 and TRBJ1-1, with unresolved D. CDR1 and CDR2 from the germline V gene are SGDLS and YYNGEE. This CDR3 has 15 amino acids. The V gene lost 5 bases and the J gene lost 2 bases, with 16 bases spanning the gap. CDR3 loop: CASSSGVRINTEAFF. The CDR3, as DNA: TGTGCCAGCAGTAGTGGAGTGAGGATCAACACTGAAGCTTTCTTT.

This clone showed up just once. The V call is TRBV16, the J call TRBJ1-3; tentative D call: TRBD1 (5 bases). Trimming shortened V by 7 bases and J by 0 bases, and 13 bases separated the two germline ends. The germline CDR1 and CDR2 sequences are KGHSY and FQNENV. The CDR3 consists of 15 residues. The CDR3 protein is CASKVAGSSGNTIYF. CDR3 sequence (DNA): TGTGCCAGCAAGGTTGCAGGGAGCTCTGGAAACACCATATATTTT.

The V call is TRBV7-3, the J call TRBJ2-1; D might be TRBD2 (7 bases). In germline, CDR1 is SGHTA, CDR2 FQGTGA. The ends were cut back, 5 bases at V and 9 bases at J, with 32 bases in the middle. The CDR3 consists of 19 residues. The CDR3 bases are TGTGCCAGCAGCCCTACACCGAGAGGGGGGAGGGGGACCGGGTCTGAGCAGTTCTTC. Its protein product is CASSPTPRGGRGTGSEQFF.

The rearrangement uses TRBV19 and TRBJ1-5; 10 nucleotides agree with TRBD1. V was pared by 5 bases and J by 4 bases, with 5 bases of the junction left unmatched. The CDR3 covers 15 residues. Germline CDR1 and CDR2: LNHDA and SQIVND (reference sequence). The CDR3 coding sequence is TGTGCCAGTAGTGGGGGGACAGGGGATAATCAGCCCCAGCATTTT. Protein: CASSGGTGDNQPQHF.

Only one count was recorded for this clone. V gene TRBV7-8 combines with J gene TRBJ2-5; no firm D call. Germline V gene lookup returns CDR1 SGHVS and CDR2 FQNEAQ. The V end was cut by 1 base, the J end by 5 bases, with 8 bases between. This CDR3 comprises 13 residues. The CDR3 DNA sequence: TGTGCCAGCAGCTTAGGTCCCCGGGAGACCCAGTACTTC. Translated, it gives CASSLGPRETQYF. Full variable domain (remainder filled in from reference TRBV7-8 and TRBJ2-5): GAGVSQSPRYKVAKRGQDVALRCDPISGHVSLFWYQQALGQGPEFLTYFQNEAQLDKSGLPSDRFFAERPEGSVSTLKIQRTQQEDSAVYLCASSLGPRETQYFGPGTRLLVL.

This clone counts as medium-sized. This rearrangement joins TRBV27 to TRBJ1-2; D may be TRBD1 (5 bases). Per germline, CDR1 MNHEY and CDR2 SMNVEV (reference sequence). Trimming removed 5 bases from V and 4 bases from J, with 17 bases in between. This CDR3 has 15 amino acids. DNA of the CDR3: TGTGCCAGCAGTCTAACGAGCAGGGTTACCTATGGCTACACCTTC. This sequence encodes CASSLTSRVTYGYTF.

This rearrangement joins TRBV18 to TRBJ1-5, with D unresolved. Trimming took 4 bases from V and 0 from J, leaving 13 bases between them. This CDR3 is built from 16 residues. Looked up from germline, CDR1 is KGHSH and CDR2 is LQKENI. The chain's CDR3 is CASSRDRANSNQPQHF. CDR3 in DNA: TGTGCCAGCTCACGAGACCGTGCTAATAGCAATCAGCCCCAGCATTTT.

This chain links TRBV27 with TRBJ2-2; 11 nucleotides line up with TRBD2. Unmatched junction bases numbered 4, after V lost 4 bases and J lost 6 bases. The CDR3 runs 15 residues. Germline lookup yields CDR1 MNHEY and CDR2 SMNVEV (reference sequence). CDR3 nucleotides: TGTGCCAGCAGTTCCCGGACTAGCGGGCCCGGGGAGCTGTTTTTT. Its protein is CASSSRTSGPGELFF.

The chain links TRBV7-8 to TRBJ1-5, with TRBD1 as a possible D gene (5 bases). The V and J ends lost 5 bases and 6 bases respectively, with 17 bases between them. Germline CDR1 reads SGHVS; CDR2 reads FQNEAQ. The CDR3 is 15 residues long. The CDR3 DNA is TGTGCCAGCAGCCCCGATCAGGGAGGAGGTCAGCCCCAGCATTTT. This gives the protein CASSPDQGGGQPQHF.

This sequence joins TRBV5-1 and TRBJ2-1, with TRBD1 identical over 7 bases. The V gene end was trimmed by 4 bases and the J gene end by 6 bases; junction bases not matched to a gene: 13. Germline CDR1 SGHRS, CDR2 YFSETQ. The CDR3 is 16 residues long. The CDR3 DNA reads TGCGCCAGCAGCGAGAATTCAGCCTCAGGGGGCAATGAGCAGTTCTTC. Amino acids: CASSENSASGGNEQFF.

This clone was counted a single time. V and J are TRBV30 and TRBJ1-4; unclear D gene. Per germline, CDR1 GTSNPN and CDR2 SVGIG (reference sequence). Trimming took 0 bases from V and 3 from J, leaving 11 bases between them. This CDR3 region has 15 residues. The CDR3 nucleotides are TGTGCCTGGAGTGTCGGCGGCAGTGCTAATGAAAAACTGTTTTTT. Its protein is CAWSVGGSANEKLFF.

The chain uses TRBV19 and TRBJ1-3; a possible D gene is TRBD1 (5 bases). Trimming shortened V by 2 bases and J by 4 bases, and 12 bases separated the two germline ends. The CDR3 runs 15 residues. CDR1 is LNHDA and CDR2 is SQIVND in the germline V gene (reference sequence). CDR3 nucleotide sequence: TGTGCCAGTAGTATACCAGGGATGTCCGGAAACACCATATATTTT. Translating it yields CASSIPGMSGNTIYF. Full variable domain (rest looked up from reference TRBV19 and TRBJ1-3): DGGITQSPKYLFRKEGQNVTLSCEQNLNHDAMYWYRQDPGQGLRLIYYSQIVNDFQKGDIAEGYSVSREKKESFPLTVTSAQKNPTAFYLCASSIPGMSGNTIYFGEGSWLTVV.

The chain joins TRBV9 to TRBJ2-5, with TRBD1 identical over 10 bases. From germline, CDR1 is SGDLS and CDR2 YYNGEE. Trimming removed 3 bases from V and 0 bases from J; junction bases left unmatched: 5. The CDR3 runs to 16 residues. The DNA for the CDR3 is TGTGCCAGCAGCGGCCGACAGGGGGCGAACCAAGAGACCCAGTACTTC. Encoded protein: CASSGRQGANQETQYF.

The CDR3 sequence is CASSQGGSRETQYF. DNA for the CDR3: TGCGCCAGCAGCCAGGGGGGGTCCCGGGAGACCCAGTACTTC. This chain uses TRBV5-1 with TRBJ2-5, with D perhaps matching TRBD1 or TRBD2 (7 bases each). Germline CDR1 is SGHRS and CDR2 is YFSETQ. The length of the CDR3 is 14 residues. With 4 bases removed from V and 5 bases from J, the gap between germline ends came to 15 bases.

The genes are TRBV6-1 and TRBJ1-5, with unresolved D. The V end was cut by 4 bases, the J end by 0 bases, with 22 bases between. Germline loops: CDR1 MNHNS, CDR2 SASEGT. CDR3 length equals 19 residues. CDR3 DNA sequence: TGTGCCAGCAGTGCCCCTGTGTCGGCGGCATCCTATAGCAATCAGCCCCAGCATTTT. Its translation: CASSAPVSAASYSNQPQHF.

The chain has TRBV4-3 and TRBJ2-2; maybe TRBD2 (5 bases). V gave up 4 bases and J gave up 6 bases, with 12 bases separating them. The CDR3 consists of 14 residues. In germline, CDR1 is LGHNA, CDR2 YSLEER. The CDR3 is CASSPHERAGELFF. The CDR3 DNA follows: TGCGCCAGCAGCCCCCATGAGAGGGCCGGGGAGCTGTTTTTT.

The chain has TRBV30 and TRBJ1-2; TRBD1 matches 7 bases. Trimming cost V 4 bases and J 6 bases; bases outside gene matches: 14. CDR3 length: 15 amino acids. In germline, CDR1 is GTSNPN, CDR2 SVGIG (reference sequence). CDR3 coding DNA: TGTGCCTGGAAACTACACAGGGGACCACAGGATGGCTACACCTTC. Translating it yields CAWKLHRGPQDGYTF.

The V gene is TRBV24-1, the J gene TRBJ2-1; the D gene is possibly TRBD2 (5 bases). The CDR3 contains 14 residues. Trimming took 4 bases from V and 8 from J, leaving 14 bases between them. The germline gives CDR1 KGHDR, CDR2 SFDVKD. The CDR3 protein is CATSESGRGDEQFF. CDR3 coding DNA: TGTGCCACCAGTGAAAGCGGCAGAGGCGATGAGCAGTTCTTC.

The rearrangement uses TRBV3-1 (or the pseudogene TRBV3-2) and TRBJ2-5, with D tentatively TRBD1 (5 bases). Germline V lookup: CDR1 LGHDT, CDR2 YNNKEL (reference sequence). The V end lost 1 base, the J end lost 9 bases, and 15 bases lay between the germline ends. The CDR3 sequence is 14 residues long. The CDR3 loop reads CASSQATGELSQYF. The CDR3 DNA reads TGTGCCAGCAGCCAAGCCACAGGAGAGTTGTCCCAGTACTTC.

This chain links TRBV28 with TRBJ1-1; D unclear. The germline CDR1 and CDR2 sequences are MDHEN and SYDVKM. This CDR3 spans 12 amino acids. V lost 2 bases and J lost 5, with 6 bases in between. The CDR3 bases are TGTGCCAGCAGTTTAAGGCAGACTGAAGCTTTCTTT. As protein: CASSLRQTEAFF.